This T cell receptor (beta chain) came from a study of Graves' ophthalmopathy and Graves' hyperthyroidism. Study-wide findings and caveats: Clonotypes were expanded in thyroid at above 0.001 frequency, and most also appeared in blood.

This clonotype was seen more than once but under ten times. No antigen is known for it. Absence of ophthalmopathy within 18 months of follow-up defined stable hyperthyroidism. CDR1 is MGHRA and CDR2 is YSYEKL in the germline V gene. This CDR3 is built from 15 residues. V shed 4 bases and J 3 bases; nucleotides not matched to a gene: 8. Transcripts of RNA were the source for amplifying TCR beta CDR3 regions. First-round RT-PCR employed HTBI primers, with a second-round multiplex PCR after it. TCRdb recomputed calls from the multiplex PCR reads with MiXCR, one row per CDR3 protein. The sample lists a few hundred thousand distinct CDR3 sequences, 15% to 20% occurring once.

Sequencing input: peripheral blood. V is TRBV4-1 and J is TRBJ1-2; the match to TRBD1 covers 7 bases. This sequence was found in an adult woman with stable Graves' hyperthyroidism. The CDR3 DNA reads as TGCGCCAGCAGCCTCGAGACAGGGCCAGACTATGGCTACACCTTC. Translating gives CASSLETGPDYGYTF.